The 30 T cell receptor beta chains given below trace back to one sample, sequenced in a study of shared clonotypes between healthy human individuals. Some clones are missing from TCRdb's copy, which holds only in-frame ones; the method was immunoSEQ multiplex PCR. Of 800,000 to 950,000 clones listed, about 97% are singletons. CD8 cells regarded as naive lacked CD45RO, were positively chosen for CCR7, and omitted terminally differentiated effector memory CD45RA+ cells. Material: naive CD8+ T cells sorted from blood. These receptors were taken from a man aged 25 to 40 in good health.

The chain is built from TRBV29-1 and TRBJ2-7; TRBD2 might be the D (5 bases). The CDR3 spans 13 residues. The germline V gene has CDR1 SQVTM and CDR2 ANQGSEA. V was clipped by 5 bases and J by 1 base, with 12 bases between them. CDR3 sequence: CSVLASGSYEQYF. Here the CDR3 DNA reads TGCAGCGTTCTAGCTTCGGGGTCCTACGAGCAGTACTTC.

The genes are TRBV27 and TRBJ2-1; D ambiguous. The germline V and J ends were trimmed by 5 bases and 7 bases, with 9 bases remaining between them. Germline-derived CDR1 and CDR2 are MNHEY and SMNVEV (reference sequence). This CDR3 has 12 residues. DNA of the CDR3: TGTGCCAGCAGTCCCGACGAGAATGAGCAGTTCTTC. It translates to CASSPDENEQFF.

The gene calls are TRBV7-9 and TRBJ1-1, with TRBD1 as a possible D gene (5 bases). Looked up from germline, CDR1 is SEHNR and CDR2 is FQNEAQ (reference sequence). With 5 bases removed from V and 1 base from J, the gap between germline ends came to 23 bases. The length of the CDR3 is 18 residues. The CDR3, as DNA: TGTGCCAGCAGCCCCCCCAGGGTAATGGCTCAATCGAACACTGAAGCTTTCTTT. Its translation is CASSPPRVMAQSNTEAFF.

This clone was seen only once. V usage is TRBV19 and J usage is TRBJ2-1, with 8 bases matching TRBD1. The germline gives CDR1 LNHDA, CDR2 SQIVND (reference sequence). J gave up 0 bases and V 4 bases, and 8 bases lay outside the gene matches. CDR3 length: 17 residues. Here the CDR3 reads CASSTGTGLDSYNEQFF. The CDR3 DNA follows: TGTGCCAGTAGTACCGGGACAGGTCTCGACTCCTACAATGAGCAGTTCTTC.

The CDR3 region is CASSLATGTDTQYF. The CDR3 region has the DNA TGTGCCAGCAGCCTTGCTACAGGGACGGATACGCAGTATTTT. The chain recombines TRBV4-2 with TRBJ2-3; TRBD1 might be the D (6 bases). Germline CDR1 and CDR2: LGHNA and YNFKEQ. Trimming took off 4 bases at V and 6 bases at J, with 14 bases between the two ends. This CDR3 is 14 amino acids long.

The CDR3 DNA reads as TGTGCCAGCAGCAATCTGGACAGGGCGACCTACGAGCAGTACTTC. It is translated as CASSNLDRATYEQYF. The chain carries TRBV7-8 and TRBJ2-7; 8 nucleotides match TRBD1. The CDR3 covers 15 residues. V lost 5 bases and J lost 2; bases outside the gene matches: 8. Per germline, CDR1 SGHVS and CDR2 FQNEAQ.

This chain connects TRBV2 to TRBJ1-5; D gene unclear. This CDR3 region has 15 residues. V lost 6 bases, J lost 3 bases, and 15 bases lay in between. Germline V gene lookup returns CDR1 SNHLY and CDR2 FYNNEI. The CDR3: CASSGSLSPNQPQHF. The CDR3 nucleotides are TGTGCCAGCAGCGGGTCACTTAGTCCCAATCAGCCCCAGCATTTT.

The V gene is TRBV10-2, the J gene TRBJ1-5, with 8 positions matching TRBD1. J was trimmed by 9 bases and V by 3 bases; bases with no gene match: 10. This CDR3 contains 15 residues. CDR1 WSHSY and CDR2 SAAADI come from the germline V gene. CDR3 coding DNA: TGCGCCAGCAGTGACCAGGGGGCTAATTTTCCGCCCCAGCATTTT. Translated, it gives CASSDQGANFPPQHF.

The genes are TRBV27 and TRBJ2-1; perhaps TRBD1 as D (6 bases). This CDR3 contains 17 residues. CDR1 MNHEY and CDR2 SMNVEV come from the germline V gene (reference sequence). Trimming shortened V by 2 bases and J by 6 bases, and 20 bases separated the two germline ends. The CDR3 DNA is TGTGCCAGCAGTTTAAGCCCTCGTCCAGGGGCCCTCAATGAGCAGTTCTTC. Protein product: CASSLSPRPGALNEQFF.

The chain uses TRBV14 and TRBJ2-3, with D unclear. The V end was cut by 1 base, the J end by 2 bases, with 4 bases between. This CDR3 is built from 13 residues. CDR1 SGHDN and CDR2 FVKESK come from the germline V gene. The CDR3 spells CASSQGPTDTQYF. CDR3 sequence (DNA): TGTGCCAGCAGCCAAGGGCCCACAGATACGCAGTATTTT. Based on the CDR3 plus reference TRBV14 and TRBJ2-3, the full variable domain is EAGVTQFPSHSVIEKGQTVTLRCDPISGHDNLYWYRRVMGKEIKFLLHFVKESKQDESGMPNNRFLAERTGGTYSTLKVQPAELEDSGVYFCASSQGPTDTQYFGPGTRLTVL.

The chain recombines TRBV9 with TRBJ2-3; TRBD2 matches at 14 bases. The V gene end was trimmed by 3 bases and the J gene end by 3 bases; junction bases not matched to a gene: 9. Germline loops: CDR1 SGDLS, CDR2 YYNGEE. CDR3 size: 18 residues. CDR3 in amino acids: CASSAGTSGRGGTDTQYF. The DNA of the CDR3 is TGTGCCAGCAGCGCCGGGACTAGCGGGAGAGGAGGAACAGATACGCAGTATTTT. Full variable domain (missing parts from reference TRBV9 and TRBJ2-3): DSGVTQTPKHLITATGQRVTLRCSPRSGDLSVYWYQQSLDQGLQFLIQYYNGEERAKGNILERFSAQQFPDLHSELNLSSLELGDSALYFCASSAGTSGRGGTDTQYFGPGTRLTVL.

The chain links TRBV7-8 to TRBJ2-1; 8 positions agree with TRBD2. Germline trimming cut 5 bases from V and 7 bases from J; bases unmatched to any gene: 16. CDR1 and CDR2 from the germline V gene are SGHVS and FQNEAQ. The CDR3 is made up of 17 amino acids. The CDR3 here is CASSPPTGLDLGNEQFF. The CDR3 DNA follows: TGTGCCAGCAGCCCACCAACGGGACTAGACTTAGGTAATGAGCAGTTCTTC. Looking up the rest from reference TRBV7-8 and TRBJ2-1 gives the full variable domain: GAGVSQSPRYKVAKRGQDVALRCDPISGHVSLFWYQQALGQGPEFLTYFQNEAQLDKSGLPSDRFFAERPEGSVSTLKIQRTQQEDSAVYLCASSPPTGLDLGNEQFFGPGTRLTVL.

The chain is built from TRBV6-5 and TRBJ2-1, with TRBD2 identical over 10 bases. This CDR3 region has 14 residues. Germline V lookup: CDR1 MNHEY, CDR2 SVGAGI. J was trimmed by 7 bases and V by 3 bases; bases with no gene match: 3. The CDR3 nucleotides read TGTGCCAGCAGTTATCTAGCGGGAGAGAATGAGCAGTTCTTC. Protein: CASSYLAGENEQFF.

The chain is built from TRBV7-6 and TRBJ1-1, with D maybe TRBD1 (5 bases). The CDR3 totals 17 residues. Trimming pared 2 bases from V and 5 bases from J, leaving 21 bases between. CDR1 and CDR2 (germline): SGHVS, FNYEAQ. CDR3 DNA: TGTGCCAGCAGCTTATTCGGGAACCGGGGCGGCGAGACTGAAGCTTTCTTT. Translation: CASSLFGNRGGETEAFF.

The chain employs TRBV18 and TRBJ2-7; D is ambiguous. V gave up 1 base and J gave up 7 bases, with 8 bases separating them. Germline V lookup: CDR1 KGHSH, CDR2 LQKENI. The CDR3 is 12 residues long. CDR3 DNA: TGTGCCAGCTCACCACGGGCCTGGGAGCAGTACTTC. Its protein is CASSPRAWEQYF.

V and J are TRBV29-1 and TRBJ2-7, with 12 bases aligning to TRBD2. Germline-derived CDR1 and CDR2 are SQVTM and ANQGSEA. There are 15 residues in the CDR3. V trimming: 7 bases; J trimming: 6 bases; junction bases outside the gene matches: 13. The CDR3 reads CSARGTSGPQGEQYF. Written as DNA, the CDR3 is TGCAGCGCCCGCGGGACTAGCGGGCCCCAAGGCGAGCAGTACTTC.

The chain couples TRBV11-2 to TRBJ2-7, with D tentatively TRBD1 (5 bases). Germline assignment: CDR1 SGHAT and CDR2 FQNNGV. CDR3 length: 15 amino acids. With 1 base removed from V and 2 bases from J, the gap between germline ends came to 12 bases. CDR3 loop: CASSLVDSSAYEQYF. The CDR3 coding sequence is TGTGCCAGCAGCTTAGTAGACAGCTCCGCCTACGAGCAGTACTTC.

This clone was detected once. The chain is built from TRBV15 and TRBJ2-3; possible D gene TRBD2, 6 bases. The CDR3 has 17 residues. The V end lost 0 bases, the J end lost 0 bases, and 13 bases lay between the germline ends. The germline CDR1 and CDR2 sequences are LNHNV and YYDKDF (reference sequence). The DNA of the CDR3 is TGTGCCACCAGCAGAGATTTGGCGGGGACTAGCACAGATACGCAGTATTTT. The encoded protein is CATSRDLAGTSTDTQYF.

The genes are TRBV5-3 and TRBJ2-2, with TRBD2 matching 11 bases. TRBV5-3 falls under the ORF class, with uncertain function. The CDR3 is 21 amino acids. The J segment lost 1 base and the V segment lost 6 bases, leaving 20 bases of the junction unmatched. The CDR3 region has the DNA TGTGCCAGAACAGGGGTAGTAGCGGGAGGGCCTTACGAAAGGAACACCGGGGAGCTGTTTTTT. This codes for CARTGVVAGGPYERNTGELFF.

V gene TRBV7-2 combines with J gene TRBJ1-4; the D gene is possibly TRBD1 (5 bases). This CDR3 has 15 amino acids. Germline CDR1 and CDR2: SGHTA and FQGNSA. The germline V and J ends were trimmed by 1 base and 4 bases, with 10 bases remaining between them. CDR3 nucleotides: TGTGCCAGCAGCTTAGGGGGACGCAGTAATGAAAAACTGTTTTTT. Its protein is CASSLGGRSNEKLFF. The full variable domain, completed using reference TRBV7-2 and TRBJ1-4, is GAGVSQSPSNKVTEKGKDVELRCDPISGHTALYWYRQSLGQGLEFLIYFQGNSAPDKSGLPSDRFSAERTGGSVSTLTIQRTQQEDSAVYLCASSLGGRSNEKLFFGSGTQLSVL.

Only one count was recorded for this clone. The rearrangement joins TRBV27 to TRBJ1-5, with D perhaps TRBD1 (5 bases). The CDR3 is 15 amino acids. Germline V gives CDR1 MNHEY, CDR2 SMNVEV (reference sequence). V was shortened by 1 base and J by 6 bases, with 13 bases between the two germline ends. CDR3 in amino acids: CASSLYRGKGQPQHF. CDR3 nucleotide sequence: TGTGCCAGCAGTTTATACCGGGGGAAGGGTCAGCCCCAGCATTTT.

V usage is TRBV14 and J usage is TRBJ2-2, with D perhaps TRBD1 (5 bases). Trimming took off 1 base at V and 9 bases at J, with 15 bases between the two ends. Germline CDR1 is SGHDN and CDR2 is FVKESK. This CDR3 spans 15 amino acids. The CDR3 region has the DNA TGTGCCAGCAGCCAAGCCCCGCAGGGTCTCAGGGAGCTGTTTTTT. Protein product: CASSQAPQGLRELFF.

This clone was seen a single time. The rearrangement links TRBV5-4 to TRBJ2-2, with 9 bases matching TRBD2. Germline CDR1 is SGHNT and CDR2 is YYREEE (reference sequence). The CDR3 is 16 amino acids. The V gene end was trimmed by 4 bases and the J gene end by 6 bases; junction bases not matched to a gene: 10. CDR3 protein: CASSDPSGILSGELFF. The CDR3 DNA reads as TGTGCCAGCAGCGACCCTAGCGGGATTTTGTCCGGGGAGCTGTTTTTT.

The chain has TRBV14 and TRBJ2-5; a possible D gene is TRBD1 (6 bases). Germline CDR1 reads SGHDN; CDR2 reads FVKESK. The CDR3 is made up of 17 amino acids. V shed 4 bases and J shed 0 bases, with 18 bases lying between them. For the CDR3, the DNA is TGTGCCAGCAGCCCCGGTTTGGGGGCCTGGGACCAAGAGACCCAGTACTTC. As protein: CASSPGLGAWDQETQYF.

This chain connects TRBV5-6 to TRBJ1-4; no reliable D call. Trimming shortened V by 4 bases and J by 8 bases, and 12 bases separated the two germline ends. The CDR3 is 13 residues long. Germline V gives CDR1 SGHDT, CDR2 YYEEEE. The CDR3 DNA is TGTGCCAGCAGCCAGGAAGGTAAAGAAAAACTGTTTTTT. Encoded protein: CASSQEGKEKLFF.

This clone occurred once. Additional DNA sequences in this sample encode the identical CDR3. This chain joins TRBV5-1 and TRBJ1-1; D remains ambiguous. The CDR3 consists of 11 residues. Germline V gene data show CDR1 as SGHRS and CDR2 as YFSETQ. V was cut by 0 bases and J by 5 bases, with 2 bases left in between. The CDR3 DNA is TGCGCCAGCAGCTTGGGAACTGAAGCTTTCTTT. Translating it yields CASSLGTEAFF. Based on the CDR3 plus reference TRBV5-1 and TRBJ1-1, the full variable domain is KAGVTQTPRYLIKTRGQQVTLSCSPISGHRSVSWYQQTPGQGLQFLFEYFSETQRNKGNFPGRFSGRQFSNSRSEMNVSTLELGDSALYLCASSLGTEAFFGQGTRLTVV.

The V call is TRBV10-3, the J call TRBJ2-3; D possibly corresponds to TRBD1 (7 bases). This CDR3 has 16 residues. Deletions cut 3 bases from V and 0 bases from J, with 13 bases between. The germline V gene encodes CDR1 ENHRY and CDR2 SYGVKD. Here the CDR3 reads CAISERGRGSTDTQYF. The DNA of the CDR3 is TGTGCCATCAGTGAAAGGGGGCGGGGAAGCACAGATACGCAGTATTTT.

V is TRBV7-8 and J is TRBJ2-1, with 10 nucleotides matching TRBD2. Germline V gene lookup returns CDR1 SGHVS and CDR2 FQNEAQ. The junction had 14 bases not matched to a gene; V was cut back by 5 bases and J by 4 bases. There are 18 residues in the CDR3. As DNA, the CDR3 is TGTGCCAGCAGCCCCCCCCCGTGGCTAGCGGGAGCTTACAATGAGCAGTTCTTC. Translating gives CASSPPPWLAGAYNEQFF.

The chain joins TRBV7-9 to TRBJ1-1; D is uncertain. Germline V gene lookup returns CDR1 SEHNR and CDR2 FQNEAQ (reference sequence). There are 14 residues in the CDR3. Trimming took off 5 bases at V and 3 bases at J, with 13 bases between the two ends. The DNA for the CDR3 is TGTGCCAGCAGCGGTAAGGAAGGAGACACTGAAGCTTTCTTT. Its translation: CASSGKEGDTEAFF. The full variable domain, rest sourced from reference TRBV7-9 and TRBJ1-1, is DTGVSQNPRHKITKRGQNVTFRCDPISEHNRLYWYRQTLGQGPEFLTYFQNEAQLEKSRLLSDRFSAERPKGSFSTLEIQRTEQGDSAMYLCASSGKEGDTEAFFGQGTRLTVV.

The chain employs TRBV19 and TRBJ2-1, with D maybe TRBD2 (7 bases). The CDR3 runs 15 residues. CDR1 LNHDA and CDR2 SQIVND come from the germline V gene (reference sequence). Trimming removed 3 bases from V and 3 bases from J, with 12 bases in between. The CDR3 region is CASSMRGGGYNEQFF. The CDR3 DNA follows: TGTGCCAGTAGTATGCGGGGAGGGGGCTACAATGAGCAGTTCTTC.